This TCR beta chain is from a study of neurological immune-mediated disorders. This CDR3 comprises 14 residues. Trimming left V 0 bases short and J 3 bases short, with 9 bases between. Germline V gene lookup returns CDR1 DFQATT and CDR2 SNEGSKA (reference sequence). There are many counts of this clonotype. Source material was 2 million unsorted PBMCs, stored at -80 °C in RNAlater. In each sequencing run, over 160 million TCR-beta sequences were generated from 15-18 subjects. TCRdb used MiXCR to reprocess the 5' RACE reads, holding one entry per CDR3 protein. Among around 78,000 distinct CDR3 sequences, roughly 18% were seen once, and the ten largest hold 15%.

The chain has TRBV20-1 and TRBJ1-3, with a tentative D call TRBD1 (5 bases). The sample consisted of PBMCs. This TCR was recovered from a woman between 40 and 50 years old in good health. This CDR3 is CSARDRVFGNTIYF. The DNA of the CDR3 is TGCAGTGCTAGAGACAGGGTCTTTGGAAACACCATATATTTT.